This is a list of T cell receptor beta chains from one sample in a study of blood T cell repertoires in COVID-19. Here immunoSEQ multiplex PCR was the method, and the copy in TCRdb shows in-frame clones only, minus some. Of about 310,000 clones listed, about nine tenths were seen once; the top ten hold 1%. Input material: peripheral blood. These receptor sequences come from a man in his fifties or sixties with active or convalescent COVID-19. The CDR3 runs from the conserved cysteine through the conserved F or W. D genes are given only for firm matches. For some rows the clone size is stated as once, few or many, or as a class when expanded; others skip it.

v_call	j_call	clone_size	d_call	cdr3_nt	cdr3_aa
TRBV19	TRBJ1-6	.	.	TGTGCCAGTACTCCGGGGAACATGCAGAGCTCCTATAATTCACCCCTCCACTTT	CASTPGNMQSSYNSPLHF
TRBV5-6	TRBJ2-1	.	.	TGTGCCAGCAGCTTGGGCCTGTACGGGAGTGAGCAGTTCTTC	CASSLGLYGSEQFF
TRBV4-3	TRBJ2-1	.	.	TGCGCCAGCAGCCAAGTTACAGGGTACAATGAGCAGTTCTTC	CASSQVTGYNEQFF
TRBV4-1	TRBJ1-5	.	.	TGCGCCAGCAGCCAGGTTTTGCCAGGCAATCAGCCCCAGCATTTT	CASSQVLPGNQPQHF
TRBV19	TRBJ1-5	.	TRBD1	TGTGCCAGTACCATACGACAGGGGGTGAATCAGCCCCAGCATTTT	CASTIRQGVNQPQHF
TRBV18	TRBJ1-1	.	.	TGTGCCAGCTCCCCTTTGTTAGGGGATAGTCGGGGGACTGAAGCTTTCTTT	CASSPLLGDSRGTEAFF
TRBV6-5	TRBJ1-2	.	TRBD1	TGTGCCAGCAGTCCTATAACCGGGACAGCTTATGGCTACACCTTC	CASSPITGTAYGYTF
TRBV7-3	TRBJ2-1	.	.	TGTGCCAGCAGCTCCCGAACGAACAGGAATGAGCAGTTCTTC	CASSSRTNRNEQFF
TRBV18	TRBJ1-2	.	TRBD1	TGTGCCAGCTCACCGGGACAGGGTGCGACGGGCTACACCTTC	CASSPGQGATGYTF
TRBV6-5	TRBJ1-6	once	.	TGTGCCAGCAGTTACGAGCCCAGGGCGCGTAATTCACCCCTCCACTTT	CASSYEPRARNSPLHF
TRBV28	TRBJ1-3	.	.	TGTGCCAGCAGTTTATTAGCGGGGATAGGTGCTGGAAACACCATATATTTT	CASSLLAGIGAGNTIYF
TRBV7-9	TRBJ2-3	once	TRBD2	TGTGCCAGCAGCCAGACCCCCTCTAGCGGGAGAATGAATACGCAGTATTTT	CASSQTPSSGRMNTQYF
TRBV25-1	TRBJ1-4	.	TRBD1	TGTGCCAGCAGTGACCCAGGGGGTCCCAATGAAAAACTGTTTTTT	CASSDPGGPNEKLFF
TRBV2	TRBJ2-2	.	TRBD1	TGTGCCAGCTCTGGACAGGGAGGCACCGGGGAGCTGTTTTTT	CASSGQGGTGELFF
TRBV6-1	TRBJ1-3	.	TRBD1	TGTGCCAGCAGTGCCAGGACAGGGGGTAACGCTGGAAACACCATATATTTT	CASSARTGGNAGNTIYF
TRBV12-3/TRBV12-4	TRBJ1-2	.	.	TGTGCCAGCAGTAGCAGGGCCCTCTATGGCTACACCTTC	CASSSRALYGYTF
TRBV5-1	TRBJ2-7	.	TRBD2	TGCGCCAGCAGCGTACCTGGGACTAGCGGAACCTACGAGCAGTACTTC	CASSVPGTSGTYEQYF
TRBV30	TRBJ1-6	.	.	TGTGCCTGGAGTAGCGGGGAATCCTCACCCCTCCACTTT	CAWSSGESSPLHF
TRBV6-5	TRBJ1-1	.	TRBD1	TGTGCCAGCAGTTTAGGACAGGGAGGGGGGAACACTGAAGCTTTCTTT	CASSLGQGGGNTEAFF